Following are 11 T cell receptor beta chains from one sample sequenced in a study of early T cells in non-severe SARS-CoV-2 infection. TCRdb used MiXCR to reprocess the 5' RACE reads, holding one entry per CDR3 protein. The sample yields some 71,000 distinct CDR3 sequences, 10% seen once. Sequences were derived from whole blood, sampled at baseline. The receptors were sampled from an adult who was a healthcare worker with PCR-confirmed SARS-CoV-2 infection or an uninfected control (not recorded which).

The rearrangement joins TRBV12-3 or TRBV12-4 to TRBJ2-5; 7 nucleotides agree with TRBD2. The CDR3 is 14 residues long. V dropped 5 bases and J dropped 2; count of bases not matched to a gene: 5. The CDR3 DNA reads as TGTGCCAGCAGTCTCACGGGACTACAAGAGACCCAGTACTTC. It specifies CASSLTGLQETQYF.

This clonotype has a count of ten or more. The chain employs TRBV11-2 and TRBJ2-1; D is unclear. The CDR3 totals 15 residues. Looked up from germline, CDR1 is SGHAT and CDR2 is FQNNGV. The V and J ends lost 5 bases and 4 bases respectively, with 15 bases between them. The CDR3 nucleotides are TGTGCCAGCAGCGCCCGACTTGAACCATACAATGAGCAGTTCTTC. It is translated as CASSARLEPYNEQFF.

Only a few counts were recorded for this clonotype. V gene TRBV11-2 combines with J gene TRBJ2-5; D assignment may be TRBD1 or TRBD2 (6 bases each). The CDR3 is made up of 18 amino acids. Germline CDR1 is SGHAT and CDR2 is FQNNGV. Trimming cost V 1 base and J 2 bases, with 20 bases left between them. The CDR3 loop reads CASSLVFGAGHTQETQYF. The CDR3 DNA reads TGTGCCAGCAGCTTAGTCTTTGGTGCGGGACATACACAAGAGACCCAGTACTTC.

This clonotype has only a few counts. The chain links TRBV6-2 or TRBV6-3 to TRBJ2-7; D is uncertain. Trimming left V 7 bases short and J 2 bases short, with 6 bases between. CDR3 length equals 11 residues. Germline V lookup: CDR1 MNHEY, CDR2 SVGEGT. The CDR3 DNA reads as TGTGCCAGCATGTATGCCTACGAGCAGTACTTC. Amino acid sequence: CASMYAYEQYF.

The table lists this clonotype with many counts. V and J are TRBV7-8 and TRBJ2-6; the D is unclear. CDR3 length: 19 residues. With 5 bases removed from V and 1 base from J, the gap between germline ends came to 21 bases. Per germline, CDR1 SGHVS and CDR2 FQNEAQ. CDR3 nucleotides: TGTGCCAGCAGCCCCCCCCGTAGACTTAAACCTTCTGGGGCCAACGTCCTGACTTTC. Protein product: CASSPPRRLKPSGANVLTF.

This clonotype was counted at least ten times. The genes are TRBV27 and TRBJ2-1; 9 bases are shared with TRBD2. The CDR3 contains 14 residues. The V gene end was trimmed by 3 bases and the J gene end by 8 bases; junction bases not matched to a gene: 5. CDR1 and CDR2 from the germline V gene are MNHEY and SMNVEV (reference sequence). The CDR3 DNA follows: TGTGCCAGCAGTTTCCTAGCGGGGAGCGATGAGCAGTTCTTC. Protein sequence: CASSFLAGSDEQFF.

This clonotype was found a few times. The genes are TRBV29-1 and TRBJ2-2, with D perhaps TRBD1 (6 bases). The CDR3 extends over 12 amino acids. Germline V gene lookup returns CDR1 SQVTM and CDR2 ANQGSEA. V was pared by 7 bases and J by 4 bases, with 10 bases between. The CDR3 DNA reads as TGCAGCGCCGGGACACCCACCGGGGAGCTGTTTTTT. Translated, it gives CSAGTPTGELFF.

Ten or more counts support this clonotype. The CDR3 DNA reads as TGTGCCAGCAGTTACGCAGGAGTCCTAGCCAAAAACATTCAGTACTTC. It translates to CASSYAGVLAKNIQYF. This chain links TRBV6-2 or TRBV6-3 with TRBJ2-4; D uncertain. This CDR3 has 16 amino acids. Germline-derived CDR1 and CDR2 are MNHEY and SVGEGT. V lost 2 bases and J 0 bases, leaving 11 bases between the germline ends.

This chain uses TRBV28 with TRBJ1-5, with D possibly matching TRBD1 (6 bases). The germline gives CDR1 MDHEN, CDR2 SYDVKM. The CDR3 is 15 residues long. V lost 6 bases and J 1 base, leaving 13 bases between the germline ends. CDR3 in amino acids: CASRVRGISNQPQHF. The DNA for the CDR3 is TGTGCCAGCAGAGTGAGGGGGATCAGCAATCAGCCCCAGCATTTT. The complete variable domain, with remaining parts taken from reference TRBV28 and TRBJ1-5, reads DVKVTQSSRYLVKRTGEKVFLECVQDMDHENMFWYRQDPGLGLRLIYFSYDVKMKEKGDIPEGYSVSREKKERFSLILESASTNQTSMYLCASRVRGISNQPQHFGDGTRLSIL.

This clonotype appeared a few times. This chain uses TRBV6-1 with TRBJ2-1, with 14 nucleotides matching TRBD2. The CDR3 has 16 residues. CDR1 and CDR2 (germline): MNHNS, SASEGT. The V segment lost 4 bases and the J segment 10 bases; nucleotides outside the gene matches: 9. The CDR3 DNA reads TGTGCCAGCAGTGCCCCGGGACTAGCGGGAGTCCTGGAGCAGTTCTTC. Its protein product is CASSAPGLAGVLEQFF.

At least ten counts were recorded for this clonotype. V and J are TRBV3-1 and TRBJ2-5; D is ambiguous. V lost 4 bases, J lost 3 bases, and 3 bases lay in between. CDR1 is LGHDT, CDR2 YNNKEL, per germline (reference sequence). This CDR3 comprises 11 residues. The CDR3 sequence is CASSPKETQYF. The CDR3, as DNA: TGTGCCAGCAGCCCAAAAGAGACCCAGTACTTC.